This TCR beta chain was retrieved from a study of T cell responses to AZD1222 COVID-19 vaccine. Study outcomes and limitations: Per reports, nearly half of all spike-specific TCRs target regions that are unmutated in variants. Donors in the cohort were predominantly white British and more often female, and clonal diversity was possibly underestimated. Regions 160-218 and 743-854 held dominance among vaccine-associated CD4 TCRs, which spanned spike.

This CDR3 is 15 amino acids long. Germline V lookup: CDR1 SGDLS, CDR2 YYNGEE. V was clipped by 0 bases and J by 0 bases, with 10 bases between them. The method was immunoSEQ multiplex PCR; TCRdb's version includes in-frame clones alone and lacks a portion of them. The sample has around 150,000 clones. Remarks on this clone: The antigen is not known.

The V and J genes are TRBV9 and TRBJ2-7, with D uncertain. The sequencing input was peripheral blood. The source of this sequence is an adult in good health. In DNA form, the CDR3 reads TGTGCCAGCAGCGTAGGGCAAGGAGCCTCCTACGAGCAGTACTTC. It specifies CASSVGQGASYEQYF.